This TCR beta chain was documented in a study of B cell selection in AIRE deficiency. The V gene lost 5 bases and the J gene lost 10 bases, with 10 bases spanning the gap. This CDR3 has 10 amino acids. Germline CDR1 reads SQVTM; CDR2 reads ANQGSEA. Findings of the study overall: Healthy donors alone shared 31.6% of 4,000 or so Treg sequences; patients alone 9% to 9.5%. AIRE-deficient Tconv and Treg repertoires matched healthy donors in TCRBV, CDR3 length, diversity.

A remark on this clone: Its antigen is unidentified.

Generated by immunoSEQ multiplex PCR, the TCRdb table keeps only in-frame clones and is missing some. This table has fewer than 30,000 clones, around 95% appearing once. The sorted conventional CD4 T cells were gated as CD4+CD127+. Material: CD4+CD127+ conventional T cells sorted from PBMCs. The receptor was derived from a human donor in good health. The rearrangement links TRBV29-1 to TRBJ2-3; tentatively, D is TRBD2 (7 bases). The CDR3 sequence is CSVRGGAQYF. CDR3 DNA: TGCAGCGTTAGGGGGGGGGCGCAGTATTTT.